This TCR beta chain was retrieved from a study of shared clonotypes between healthy human individuals. The CDR3 covers 14 residues. Trimming removed 3 bases at V and 5 bases at J, with 14 bases between. Looked up from germline, CDR1 is WNHNN and CDR2 is SYGVQD (reference sequence). Naive CD8 isolation took CD45RO-negative cells positively selected for CCR7 and excluded terminally differentiated effector memory CD45RA+ cells. Remarks on this clone: The antigen is not known.

Study-wide findings and caveats: Rarefaction indicated that sorted-subset sequencing remained incomplete although depth was large. Owing to a small donor count, the genetic and exposure-history diversity represented was limited.

The table came from immunoSEQ multiplex PCR; TCRdb's copy has only in-frame clones and leaves some out. The sample has about 2,200,000 clones, approximately 94% seen once; the top ten hold approximately 1.7%. This rearrangement joins TRBV10-1 to TRBJ2-7; D gene ambiguous. The clonotype comes from a young man in good health. Some clones in this sample may be carry-over from other donors' samples. Sequenced sample: naive CD8+ T cells from PBMCs. CDR3: CASSDGQAPDEQYF. In DNA, the CDR3 is TGCGCCAGCAGTGATGGGCAGGCGCCAGACGAGCAGTACTTC.